This TCR beta chain was recorded in a study of neoadjuvant anti-PD-1 for oral cavity cancer. Study background: Patients without progression received a fourth nivolumab dose around day 43, then surgical resection on days 50-56. Study results and caveats: PBMC Gini-index clonality exceeded responders' in non-responders post-nivolumab. Pretreatment Treg/Th17 ratio correlated inversely with post-treatment tumor clonality.

The method was immunoSEQ multiplex PCR; TCRdb's version includes in-frame clones alone and lacks a portion of them. The table has around 17,000 clones, 60% to 70% seen once. About this clone itself: As yet, its antigen is unknown.

In germline, CDR1 is DFQATT, CDR2 SNEGSKA (reference sequence). V was cut by 5 bases and J by 5 bases, with 6 bases left in between. The CDR3 is 11 residues long. The starting material was PBMCs, obtained before nivolumab (anti-PD-1) treatment. The sequence was collected from a person between 40 and 80 years old with oral cavity squamous cell carcinoma. This chain uses TRBV20-1 with TRBJ2-2, with unresolved D. CDR3 protein: CSAHRTGELFF. For the CDR3, the DNA is TGCAGTGCTCACCGAACCGGGGAGCTGTTTTTT.